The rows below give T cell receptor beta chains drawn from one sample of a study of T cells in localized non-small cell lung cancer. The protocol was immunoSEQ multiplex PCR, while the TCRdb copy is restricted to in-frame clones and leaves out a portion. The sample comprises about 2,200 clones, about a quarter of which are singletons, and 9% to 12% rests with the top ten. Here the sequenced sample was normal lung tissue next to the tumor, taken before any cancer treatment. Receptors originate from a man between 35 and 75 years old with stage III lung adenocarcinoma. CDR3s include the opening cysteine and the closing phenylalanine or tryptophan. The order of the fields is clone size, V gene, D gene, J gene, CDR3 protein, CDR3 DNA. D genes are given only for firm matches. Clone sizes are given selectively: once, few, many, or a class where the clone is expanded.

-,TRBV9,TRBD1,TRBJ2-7,CASSAGTGVEEQYF,TGTGCCAGCAGCGCCGGGACAGGGGTGGAGGAGCAGTACTTC
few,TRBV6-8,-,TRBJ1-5,CASSSNSNQPQHF,TGTGCCAGCAGTTCCAATAGCAATCAGCCCCAGCATTTT
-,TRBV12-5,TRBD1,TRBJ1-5,CASGHGTGGDQPQHF,TGTGCTAGTGGTCATGGGACAGGCGGAGACCAGCCCCAGCATTTT
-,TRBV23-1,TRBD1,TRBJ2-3,CASRLTGGSTDTQYF,TGCGCCAGCAGGCTTACAGGGGGTAGCACAGATACGCAGTATTTT
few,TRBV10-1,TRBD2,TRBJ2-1,CASSESLTSVNEQFF,TGCGCCAGCAGTGAGTCTTTGACTAGCGTCAATGAGCAGTTCTTC
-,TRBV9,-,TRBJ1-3,CASSRSGQSSGNTIYF,TGTGCCAGCAGTCGCTCCGGACAAAGCTCTGGAAACACCATATATTTT
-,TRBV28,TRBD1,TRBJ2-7,CASKGTDSSYEQYF,TGTGCCAGCAAGGGGACAGACAGCTCCTACGAGCAGTACTTC
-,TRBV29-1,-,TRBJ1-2,CSVEDQGESGYTF,TGCAGCGTTGAAGATCAAGGAGAAAGTGGCTACACCTTC
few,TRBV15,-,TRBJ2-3,CATSRDLAGAGDTQYF,TGTGCCACCAGCAGAGATTTGGCGGGGGCCGGGGATACGCAGTATTTT
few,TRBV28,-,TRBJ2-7,CASSPPRGKQYF,TGTGCCAGCAGTCCTCCCCGAGGGAAGCAGTACTTC
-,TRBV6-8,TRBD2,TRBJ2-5,CASSCRLAGIKETQYF,TGTGCCAGCAGTTGCCGACTAGCGGGGATAAAAGAGACCCAGTACTTC